A single sample is the source of the 11 T cell receptor beta chains below, sequenced in a study of human T cells and chemical hapten exposure. TCRdb reprocessed the RACE reads via MiXCR and lists one record per CDR3 protein. The sample holds approximately 400,000 distinct CDR3 sequences; approximately 4.4% are singletons and the top ten take 2% to 2.5%. Noted time point: patch test 1, 2 weeks after DPC sensitization. The treatment was: therapeutic diphenylcyclopropenone sensitization with weekly scalp DPC. The input for sequencing was whole blood, taken in connection with sensitization to the hapten diphenylcyclopropenone (DPC). The origin of the receptors is a woman aged 45-65 years with alopecia areata. Some clones in this sample may be carry-over from other donors' samples.

This clonotype was recorded at least ten times. This sequence joins TRBV6-5 and TRBJ2-1; 14 bases match TRBD2. With 8 bases clipped from V and 10 bases from J, the junction kept 7 bases outside the gene matches. Germline lookup yields CDR1 MNHEY and CDR2 SVGAGI. The CDR3 is 14 amino acids. The CDR3: CASGGLAGVKEQFF. CDR3 nucleotides: TGTGCCAGCGGGGGACTAGCGGGAGTGAAGGAGCAGTTCTTC.

This clonotype came up many times. The chain couples TRBV6-2 or TRBV6-3 to TRBJ1-5, with TRBD1 matching 9 bases. The CDR3 runs to 19 residues. Looked up from germline, CDR1 is MNHEY and CDR2 is SVGEGT. The V segment lost 0 bases and the J segment 0 bases; nucleotides outside the gene matches: 9. The CDR3 coding sequence is TGTGCCAGCAGTTACTCCGTCCCGGGACAGGGCCCTAGCAATCAGCCCCAGCATTTT. Translating it yields CASSYSVPGQGPSNQPQHF.

V and J are TRBV11-2 and TRBJ2-3, with 8 bases fitting TRBD2. Per the germline V gene, CDR1 is SGHAT and CDR2 is FQNNGV. This CDR3 has 15 amino acids. With V trimmed by 5 bases and J by 4 bases, 8 bases remained unmatched. This CDR3 is CASSKGTRPADTQYF. In DNA form, the CDR3 reads TGTGCCAGCAGCAAAGGGACTAGACCTGCAGATACGCAGTATTTT.

This clonotype was recorded at least ten times. V gene TRBV5-1 combines with J gene TRBJ2-3; 9 bases are a match to TRBD1. Per germline, CDR1 SGHRS and CDR2 YFSETQ. This CDR3 contains 15 residues. After removal of 7 bases from V and 3 bases from J, the junction contained 9 bases not matched to a gene. The CDR3 nucleotides read TGCGCCAGCCAGGTCGGGACAGGGTTTACAGATACGCAGTATTTT. The encoded protein is CASQVGTGFTDTQYF.

This clonotype was counted ten times or more. V is TRBV6-5 and J is TRBJ1-1; D might be TRBD1 (5 bases). The germline CDR1 and CDR2 sequences are MNHEY and SVGAGI. Trimming removed 0 bases at V and 4 bases at J, with 15 bases between. The CDR3 extends over 16 amino acids. CDR3 protein: CASSYSTTARGTEAFF. In nucleotides, the CDR3 is TGTGCCAGCAGTTACTCGACGACGGCTAGGGGCACTGAAGCTTTCTTT.

This clonotype was detected many times. This chain connects TRBV29-1 to TRBJ2-5; D is unresolved. The V and J ends lost 3 bases and 1 base respectively, with 6 bases between them. The CDR3 has 12 amino acids. Germline lookup yields CDR1 SQVTM and CDR2 ANQGSEA. The chain's CDR3 is CSVEGIQETQYF. In DNA form, the CDR3 reads TGCAGCGTTGAGGGGATCCAAGAGACCCAGTACTTC.

This clonotype occurred many times. V gene TRBV29-1 combines with J gene TRBJ2-1; TRBD2 aligns across 8 bases. V was pared by 6 bases and J by 3 bases, with 1 base of the junction left unmatched. The germline CDR1 and CDR2 sequences are SQVTM and ANQGSEA. The CDR3 spans 12 residues. The CDR3 DNA reads as TGCAGCGTGGGACTAGTCTACAATGAGCAGTTCTTC. Its translation: CSVGLVYNEQFF.

In its sample, this clonotype was seen many times. The chain is built from TRBV13 and TRBJ1-5; 7 nucleotides agree with TRBD1. The germline gives CDR1 PRHDT, CDR2 FYEKMQ (reference sequence). The CDR3 is 15 amino acids. With V trimmed by 4 bases and J by 4 bases, 7 bases remained unmatched. The CDR3 nucleotides read TGTGCCAGCAGCTCCCGGGACAGCAAAAATCAGCCCCAGCATTTT. Its protein product is CASSSRDSKNQPQHF.

This clonotype was detected a few times. The rearrangement uses TRBV7-9 and TRBJ1-2; 9 nucleotides match TRBD1. V trimming: 4 bases; J trimming: 6 bases; junction bases outside the gene matches: 6. CDR3 length: 14 amino acids. Germline CDR1 and CDR2: SEHNR and FQNEAQ (reference sequence). CDR3 sequence (DNA): TGTGCCAGCAGCTCCGGACAGGGGAGCGATGGCTACACCTTC. Translation: CASSSGQGSDGYTF. Together with reference TRBV7-9 and TRBJ1-2, the CDR3 gives the full variable domain: DTGVSQNPRHKITKRGQNVTFRCDPISEHNRLYWYRQTLGQGPEFLTYFQNEAQLEKSRLLSDRFSAERPKGSFSTLEIQRTEQGDSAMYLCASSSGQGSDGYTFGSGTRLTVV.

This clonotype was seen more than once but under ten times. This chain connects TRBV6-1 to TRBJ1-2, with 7 bases that match TRBD1. V was clipped by 11 bases and J by 8 bases; unmatched bases: 11. The germline V gene encodes CDR1 MNHNS and CDR2 SASEGT. The CDR3 length is 12 residues. CDR3: CALSRGVGGYTF. CDR3 sequence (DNA): TGTGCCTTGAGCAGGGGGGTAGGAGGCTACACCTTC.

This clonotype was detected many times. The rearrangement uses TRBV11-2 and TRBJ2-7; the D gene could be TRBD1 or TRBD2 (5 bases each). Germline values: CDR1 SGHAT, CDR2 FQNNGV. CDR3 length: 16 residues. The V gene lost 5 bases and the J gene lost 6 bases, with 23 bases spanning the gap. CDR3: CASSRHLQGLGPEQYF. CDR3 nucleotide sequence: TGTGCCAGCAGCCGTCACCTCCAGGGCTTGGGACCCGAGCAGTACTTC.